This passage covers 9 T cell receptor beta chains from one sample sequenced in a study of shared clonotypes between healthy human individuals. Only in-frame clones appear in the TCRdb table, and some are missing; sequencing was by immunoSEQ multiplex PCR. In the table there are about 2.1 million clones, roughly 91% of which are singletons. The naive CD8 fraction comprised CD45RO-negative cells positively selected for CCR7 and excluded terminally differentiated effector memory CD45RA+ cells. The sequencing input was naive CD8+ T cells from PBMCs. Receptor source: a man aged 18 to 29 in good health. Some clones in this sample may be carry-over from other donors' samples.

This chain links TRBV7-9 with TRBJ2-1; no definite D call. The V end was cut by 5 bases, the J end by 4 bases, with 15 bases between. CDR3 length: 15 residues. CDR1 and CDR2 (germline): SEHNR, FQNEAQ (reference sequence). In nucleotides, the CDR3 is TGTGCCAGCAGCACGACTGGTGCTTTTTACAATGAGCAGTTCTTC. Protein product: CASSTTGAFYNEQFF.

The CDR3 spells CASSVGGGRVDEQFF. DNA for the CDR3: TGTGCCAGCAGCGTAGGAGGCGGGAGGGTGGATGAGCAGTTCTTC. The chain recombines TRBV9 with TRBJ2-1; TRBD2 aligns across 9 bases. Per germline, CDR1 SGDLS and CDR2 YYNGEE. The CDR3 is 15 amino acids. Unmatched junction bases numbered 6, after V lost 0 bases and J lost 8 bases.

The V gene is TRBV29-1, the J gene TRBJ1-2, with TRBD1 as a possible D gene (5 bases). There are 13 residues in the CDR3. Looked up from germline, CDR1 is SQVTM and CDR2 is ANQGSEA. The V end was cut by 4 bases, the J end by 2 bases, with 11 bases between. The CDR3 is CSVVRGWNYGYTF. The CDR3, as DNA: TGCAGCGTTGTGCGGGGGTGGAACTATGGCTACACCTTC.

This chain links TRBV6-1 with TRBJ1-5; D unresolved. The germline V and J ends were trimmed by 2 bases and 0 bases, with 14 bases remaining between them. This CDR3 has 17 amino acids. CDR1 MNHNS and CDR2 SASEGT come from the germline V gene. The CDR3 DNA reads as TGTGCCAGCAGTGAAAGGCACCCCCAATATAGCAATCAGCCCCAGCATTTT. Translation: CASSERHPQYSNQPQHF.

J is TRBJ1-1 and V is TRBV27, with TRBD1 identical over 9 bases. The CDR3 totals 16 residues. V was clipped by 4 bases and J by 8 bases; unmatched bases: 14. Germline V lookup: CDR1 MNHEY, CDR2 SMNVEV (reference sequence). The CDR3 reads CASSSHPGQGLEEAFF. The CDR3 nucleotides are TGTGCCAGCAGTTCACATCCGGGACAGGGCCTTGAGGAAGCTTTCTTT.

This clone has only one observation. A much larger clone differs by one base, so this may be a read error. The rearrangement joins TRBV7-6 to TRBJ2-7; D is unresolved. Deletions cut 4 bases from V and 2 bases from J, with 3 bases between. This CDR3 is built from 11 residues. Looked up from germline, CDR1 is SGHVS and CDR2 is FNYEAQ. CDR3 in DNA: TGTGCCAGCAGCTCCGCCTACGAGCAGTACTTC. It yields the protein CASSSAYEQYF.

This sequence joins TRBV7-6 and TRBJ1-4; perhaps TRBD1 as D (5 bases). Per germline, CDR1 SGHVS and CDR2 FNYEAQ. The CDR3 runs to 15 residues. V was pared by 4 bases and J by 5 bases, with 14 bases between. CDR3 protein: CASSSLGLLNEKLFF. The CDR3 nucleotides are TGTGCCAGCAGCTCTCTGGGGCTGCTCAATGAAAAACTGTTTTTT.

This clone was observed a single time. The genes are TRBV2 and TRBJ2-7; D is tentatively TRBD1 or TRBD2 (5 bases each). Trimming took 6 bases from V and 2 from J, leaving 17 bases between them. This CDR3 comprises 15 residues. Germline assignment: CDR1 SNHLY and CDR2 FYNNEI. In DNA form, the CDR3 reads TGTGCCAGCAGGACTACTGAGGGGTTCACCTACGAGCAGTACTTC. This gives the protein CASRTTEGFTYEQYF.

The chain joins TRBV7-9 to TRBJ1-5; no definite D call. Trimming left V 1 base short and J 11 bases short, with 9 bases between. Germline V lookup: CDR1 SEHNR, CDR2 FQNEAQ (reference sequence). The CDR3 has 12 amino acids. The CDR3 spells CASSLGLQAQHF. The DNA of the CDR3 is TGTGCCAGCAGCTTAGGACTGCAGGCCCAGCATTTT.